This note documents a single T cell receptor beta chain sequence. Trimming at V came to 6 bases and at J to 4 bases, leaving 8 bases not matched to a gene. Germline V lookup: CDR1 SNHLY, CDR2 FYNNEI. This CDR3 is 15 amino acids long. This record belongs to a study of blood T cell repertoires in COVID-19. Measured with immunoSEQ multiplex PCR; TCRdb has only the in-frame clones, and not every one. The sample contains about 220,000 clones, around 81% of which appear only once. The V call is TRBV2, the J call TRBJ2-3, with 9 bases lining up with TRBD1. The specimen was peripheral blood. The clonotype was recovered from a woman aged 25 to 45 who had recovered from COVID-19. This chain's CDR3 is CASSPRGTGPDTQYF. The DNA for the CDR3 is TGTGCCAGCAGCCCCCGGGGGACAGGGCCAGATACGCAGTATTTT. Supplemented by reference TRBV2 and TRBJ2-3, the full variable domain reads EPEVTQTPSHQVTQMGQEVILRCVPISNHLYFYWYRQILGQKVEFLVSFYNNEISEKSEIFDDQFSVERPDGSNFTLKIRSTKLEDSAMYFCASSPRGTGPDTQYFGPGTRLTVL.